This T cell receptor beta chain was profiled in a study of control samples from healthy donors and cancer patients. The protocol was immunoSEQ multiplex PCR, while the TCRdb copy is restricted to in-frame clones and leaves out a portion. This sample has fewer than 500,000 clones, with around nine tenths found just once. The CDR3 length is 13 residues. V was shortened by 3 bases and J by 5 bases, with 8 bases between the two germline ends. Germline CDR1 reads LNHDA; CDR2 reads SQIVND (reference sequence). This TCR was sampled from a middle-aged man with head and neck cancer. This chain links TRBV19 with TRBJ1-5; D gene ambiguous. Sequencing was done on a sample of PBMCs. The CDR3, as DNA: TGTGCCAGTAGTATCGCTGAGGATCAGCCCCAGCATTTT. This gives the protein CASSIAEDQPQHF.